The 26 T cell receptor beta chains presented below share a single source sample, sequenced in a study of cytomegalovirus exposure and HLA in healthy donors. Sequencing used immunoSEQ multiplex PCR; TCRdb keeps in-frame clones, though not all of them. Of some 240,000 clones in the sample, approximately 87% are singletons; the top ten hold 4.5% to 7%. The sequenced sample was PBMCs. The receptors shown here come from a woman between 18 and 29 years old in good health and CMV-seronegative.

V usage is TRBV6-1 and J usage is TRBJ2-1, with D possibly being TRBD2 (6 bases). The CDR3 is made up of 15 amino acids. Germline values: CDR1 MNHNS, CDR2 SASEGT. V shed 2 bases and J shed 0 bases, with 8 bases lying between them. CDR3 sequence: CASSETRDSYNEQFF. The CDR3 nucleotides read TGTGCCAGCAGTGAAACGCGGGACTCCTACAATGAGCAGTTCTTC.

This chain uses TRBV27 with TRBJ2-2; D is perhaps TRBD1 (6 bases). Germline CDR1 and CDR2: MNHEY and SMNVEV (reference sequence). This CDR3 comprises 14 residues. Trimming pared 8 bases from V and 6 bases from J, leaving 16 bases between. The CDR3 DNA reads as TGTGCCAGCCGTAAGGGGGATGGAGCCGGGGAGCTGTTTTTT. It yields the protein CASRKGDGAGELFF.

V usage is TRBV5-1 and J usage is TRBJ2-7; 7 bases are a match to TRBD2. Germline assignment: CDR1 SGHRS and CDR2 YFSETQ. The CDR3 spans 15 residues. V trimming: 4 bases; J trimming: 10 bases; junction bases outside the gene matches: 17. The CDR3: CASSPSGDGRIPQYF. The CDR3, as DNA: TGCGCCAGCAGCCCCAGTGGGGACGGGAGGATCCCCCAGTACTTC.

The rearrangement uses TRBV19 and TRBJ1-6, with a possible D match to TRBD1 (5 bases). The germline V and J ends were trimmed by 4 bases and 10 bases, with 17 bases remaining between them. This CDR3 spans 15 amino acids. The germline CDR1 and CDR2 sequences are LNHDA and SQIVND (reference sequence). CDR3 sequence (DNA): TGTGCCAGTAGTAGGGGGACTCTCGACGGGTCACCCCTCCACTTT. It codes for CASSRGTLDGSPLHF.

The chain is built from TRBV6-6 and TRBJ1-6; TRBD1 might be the D (5 bases). V was trimmed by 4 bases and J by 10 bases, leaving 14 bases between them. The CDR3 length is 14 residues. Germline V gives CDR1 MNHNY, CDR2 SVGAGI (reference sequence). In nucleotides, the CDR3 is TGTGCCAGCAGTTCTCGGGGGTGGGGATCACCCCTCCACTTT. Amino acids: CASSSRGWGSPLHF.

The genes are TRBV19 and TRBJ1-1, with D possibly being TRBD1 (6 bases). Germline V gives CDR1 LNHDA, CDR2 SQIVND (reference sequence). Trimming stripped 5 bases from V and 10 bases from J, with 14 bases between. The CDR3 is made up of 12 amino acids. Here the CDR3 DNA reads TGTGCCAGTAGTTGGGCAGGGGCCGGAGCTTTCTTT. Protein product: CASSWAGAGAFF.

The gene calls are TRBV7-2 and TRBJ2-7; the match to TRBD2 covers 11 bases. The germline CDR1 and CDR2 sequences are SGHTA and FQGNSA. The V segment lost 5 bases and the J segment 7 bases; nucleotides outside the gene matches: 13. The CDR3 has 16 residues. In DNA, the CDR3 is TGTGCCAGCAGCCTGCTAGCGGGAGGCACCCAGGGGGAGCAGTACTTC. Residues: CASSLLAGGTQGEQYF.

The chain is built from TRBV5-1 and TRBJ2-1, with 10 bases fitting TRBD2. V dropped 2 bases and J dropped 7; count of bases not matched to a gene: 6. The CDR3 has 15 residues. CDR1 and CDR2 (germline): SGHRS, YFSETQ. The CDR3 loop reads CASSFGLAGENEQFF. The CDR3 coding sequence is TGCGCCAGCAGCTTCGGTCTAGCGGGAGAGAATGAGCAGTTCTTC.

This chain joins TRBV27 and TRBJ2-3; D uncertain. Between the trimmed V and J ends, which lost 4 bases and 5 bases, there was a span of 16 bases. The CDR3 consists of 15 residues. The germline V gene has CDR1 MNHEY and CDR2 SMNVEV (reference sequence). CDR3: CASSSLGILVDTQYF. The CDR3 coding sequence is TGTGCCAGCAGTTCCCTCGGTATACTGGTAGATACGCAGTATTTT.

V gene TRBV6-5 combines with J gene TRBJ2-5; no firm D call. Between the trimmed V and J ends, which lost 8 bases and 7 bases, there was a span of 11 bases. CDR1 and CDR2 from the germline V gene are MNHEY and SVGAGI. This CDR3 is built from 11 residues. The CDR3 DNA follows: TGTGCCAGCGGCCCCCACGGGACCCAGTACTTC. Amino acid sequence: CASGPHGTQYF.

This clone was found once. V gene TRBV6-5 combines with J gene TRBJ1-5, with 8 bases lining up with TRBD1. After removal of 5 bases from V and 2 bases from J, the junction contained 5 bases not matched to a gene. The V gene's germline CDR1 is MNHEY and CDR2 SVGAGI. The CDR3 has 15 residues. For the CDR3, the DNA is TGTGCCAGCAGTCCGATGGGACAGGGCAATCAGCCCCAGCATTTT. Its protein product is CASSPMGQGNQPQHF.

V is TRBV4-1 and J is TRBJ1-2; maybe TRBD1 (5 bases). CDR3 length equals 16 residues. Trimming stripped 0 bases from V and 1 base from J, with 12 bases between. Per germline, CDR1 MGHRA and CDR2 YSYEKL. This CDR3 is CASSQDKGWLNYGYTF. CDR3 DNA sequence: TGCGCCAGCAGCCAAGATAAGGGGTGGCTTAACTATGGCTACACCTTC.

This chain connects TRBV6-1 to TRBJ2-7, with D possibly being TRBD1 (6 bases). The CDR3 totals 15 residues. V lost 6 bases, J lost 0 bases, and 15 bases lay in between. Looked up from germline, CDR1 is MNHNS and CDR2 is SASEGT. In DNA, the CDR3 is TGTGCCAGCAGGCCGGGTCAGGGGTTCTCCTACGAGCAGTACTTC. Amino acid sequence: CASRPGQGFSYEQYF.

This chain connects TRBV29-1 to TRBJ2-7, with TRBD1 as a possible D gene (6 bases). CDR1 is SQVTM and CDR2 is ANQGSEA in the germline V gene. V lost 5 bases and J lost 0, with 11 bases in between. The CDR3 consists of 13 residues. CDR3 sequence reads: CSVKGDTSYEQYF. The CDR3 coding sequence is TGCAGCGTTAAGGGGGACACCTCCTACGAGCAGTACTTC.

This chain uses TRBV7-6 with TRBJ2-5, with 7 bases aligning to TRBD1. V was pared by 1 base and J by 6 bases, with 11 bases of the junction left unmatched. Germline V gene lookup returns CDR1 SGHVS and CDR2 FNYEAQ. This CDR3 is built from 16 residues. The CDR3 nucleotides read TGTGCCAGCAGCTTAGGCGTACAGGGGCCCGGAAAGACCCAGTACTTC. Translation: CASSLGVQGPGKTQYF.

This clone was observed a handful of times. Other DNA sequences in this sample translate to the same CDR3. The rearrangement uses TRBV6-6 and TRBJ1-1, with TRBD1 matching 9 bases. There are 13 residues in the CDR3. The germline gives CDR1 MNHNY, CDR2 SVGAGI (reference sequence). J was trimmed by 4 bases and V by 6 bases; bases with no gene match: 3. The CDR3 region is CASSRQGVTEAFF. CDR3 coding DNA: TGTGCCAGCAGCAGACAGGGGGTCACTGAAGCTTTCTTT.

The rearrangement uses TRBV7-9 and TRBJ2-2; tentatively, D is TRBD1 (5 bases). This CDR3 spans 13 amino acids. Trimming took 5 bases from V and 7 from J, leaving 11 bases between them. Germline CDR1 SEHNR, CDR2 FQNEAQ (reference sequence). The CDR3 region is CASSKRGNGELFF. The CDR3, as DNA: TGTGCCAGCAGCAAAAGGGGAAACGGGGAGCTGTTTTTT. Full variable domain (rest looked up from reference TRBV7-9 and TRBJ2-2): DTGVSQNPRHKITKRGQNVTFRCDPISEHNRLYWYRQTLGQGPEFLTYFQNEAQLEKSRLLSDRFSAERPKGSFSTLEIQRTEQGDSAMYLCASSKRGNGELFFGEGSRLTVL.

The rearrangement joins TRBV27 to TRBJ2-1; 9 bases line up with TRBD2. The CDR3 sequence is 14 residues long. V trimming: 6 bases; J trimming: 7 bases; junction bases outside the gene matches: 7. Germline-derived CDR1 and CDR2 are MNHEY and SMNVEV (reference sequence). Written as DNA, the CDR3 is TGTGCCAGCAGCCTTGGACTAGCGCTGAATGAGCAGTTCTTC. Translated, it gives CASSLGLALNEQFF.

J is TRBJ2-5 and V is TRBV5-4, with 10 bases lining up with TRBD1. Germline V gene lookup returns CDR1 SGHNT and CDR2 YYREEE (reference sequence). The trim removed 4 bases at V and 5 bases at J, leaving 8 bases unmatched. This CDR3 comprises 15 residues. The CDR3 reads CASSVPPDRGETQYF. DNA of the CDR3: TGTGCCAGCAGCGTTCCCCCGGACAGGGGGGAGACCCAGTACTTC.

The chain couples TRBV4-2 to TRBJ2-6, with a tentative D call TRBD2 (6 bases). The CDR3 has 17 amino acids. Germline V lookup: CDR1 LGHNA, CDR2 YNFKEQ. V lost 0 bases and J 4 bases, leaving 13 bases between the germline ends. The CDR3 loop is CASSQDVPGAGANVLTF. Here the CDR3 DNA reads TGTGCCAGCAGCCAAGATGTCCCGGGAGCCGGGGCCAACGTCCTGACTTTC.

The genes are TRBV14 and TRBJ1-5; the match to TRBD1 covers 9 bases. Germline CDR1 is SGHDN and CDR2 is FVKESK. J lost 2 bases, V lost 0 bases, and 17 bases had no gene match. This CDR3 has 21 amino acids. The CDR3 sequence: CASSQELNRDREVDGNQPQHF. Written as DNA, the CDR3 is TGTGCCAGCAGCCAAGAACTCAACCGGGACAGGGAAGTTGATGGCAATCAGCCCCAGCATTTT.

The rearrangement uses TRBV5-4 and TRBJ1-1, with a tentative D call TRBD1 (5 bases). Per the germline V gene, CDR1 is SGHNT and CDR2 is YYREEE (reference sequence). The CDR3 extends over 16 amino acids. Between the trimmed V and J ends, which lost 3 bases and 4 bases, there was a span of 19 bases. CDR3 residues: CASSSLGEEWGTEAFF. The DNA of the CDR3 is TGTGCCAGCAGCTCCTTGGGGGAAGAATGGGGCACTGAAGCTTTCTTT.

The gene calls are TRBV5-8 and TRBJ2-1; 8 nucleotides match TRBD2. CDR1 SGHTS and CDR2 YDEGEE come from the germline V gene. This CDR3 is built from 17 residues. Germline trimming cut 4 bases from V and 8 bases from J; bases unmatched to any gene: 17. The CDR3 loop is CASSQSRARGGRDEQFF. The CDR3 coding sequence is TGTGCCAGCAGCCAGTCCCGAGCCCGGGGGGGCAGGGATGAGCAGTTCTTC. Based on the CDR3 plus reference TRBV5-8 and TRBJ2-1, the full variable domain is EAGVTQSPTHLIKTRGQQATLRCSPISGHTSVYWYQQALGLGLQFLLWYDEGEERNRGNFPPRFSGRQFPNYSSELNVNALELEDSALYLCASSQSRARGGRDEQFFGPGTRLTVL.

The V gene is TRBV28, the J gene TRBJ1-2; TRBD1 is a possible D gene (6 bases). V gave up 2 bases and J gave up 13 bases, with 17 bases separating them. This CDR3 has 13 residues. In germline, CDR1 is MDHEN, CDR2 SYDVKM. CDR3 DNA sequence: TGTGCCAGCAGTTTACCGGACAGTATCGATTCCACCTTC. It specifies CASSLPDSIDSTF.

V usage is TRBV2 and J usage is TRBJ2-1, with D possibly TRBD2 on 5 matching bases. Germline CDR1 reads SNHLY; CDR2 reads FYNNEI. The CDR3 spans 13 residues. V was pared by 2 bases and J by 9 bases, with 11 bases between. CDR3 DNA: TGTGCCAGCAGTGAAACGGCGGCGGGTGAGCAGTTCTTC. It codes for CASSETAAGEQFF.

The CDR3 sequence: CSVAYREGYTF. Here the CDR3 DNA reads TGCAGCGTTGCCTACAGGGAGGGCTACACCTTC. V is TRBV29-1 and J is TRBJ1-2, with TRBD1 as a possible D gene (6 bases). Germline CDR1 and CDR2: SQVTM and ANQGSEA. The V gene lost 4 bases and the J gene lost 8 bases, with 11 bases spanning the gap. The CDR3 is made up of 11 amino acids.